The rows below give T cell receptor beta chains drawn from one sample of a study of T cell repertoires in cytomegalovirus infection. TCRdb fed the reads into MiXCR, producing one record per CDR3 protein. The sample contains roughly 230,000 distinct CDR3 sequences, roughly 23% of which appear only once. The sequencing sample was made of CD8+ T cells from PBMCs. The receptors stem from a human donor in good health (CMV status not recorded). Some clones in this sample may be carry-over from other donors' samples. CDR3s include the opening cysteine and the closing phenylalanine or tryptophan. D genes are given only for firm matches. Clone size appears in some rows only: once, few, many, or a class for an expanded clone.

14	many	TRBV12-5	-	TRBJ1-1	CASGLWRGNTEAFF	TGTGCTAGTGGTTTGTGGAGGGGAAACACTGAAGCTTTCTTT
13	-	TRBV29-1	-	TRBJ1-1	CSVDWGSGAEAFF	TGCAGCGTTGACTGGGGCTCCGGGGCTGAAGCTTTCTTT
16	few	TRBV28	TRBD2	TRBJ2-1	CASSLVRSGGYNEQFF	TGTGCCAGCAGTTTGGTACGGAGCGGGGGGTACAATGAGCAGTTCTTC
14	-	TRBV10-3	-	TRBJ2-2	CAIWVETNTGELFF	TGTGCCATCTGGGTCGAAACGAACACCGGGGAGCTGTTTTTT
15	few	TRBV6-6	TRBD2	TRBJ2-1	CASSHSGGAANEQFF	TGTGCCAGCAGTCACAGCGGGGGGGCGGCCAATGAGCAGTTCTTC
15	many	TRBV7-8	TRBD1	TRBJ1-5	CASSQAEAGGQPQHF	TGTGCCAGCAGCCAGGCGGAGGCAGGGGGGCAGCCCCAGCATTTT
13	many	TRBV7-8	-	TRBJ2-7	CASSTLDGYEQYF	TGTGCCAGCAGCACCCTGGACGGTTACGAGCAGTACTTC
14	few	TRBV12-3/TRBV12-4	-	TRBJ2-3	CASSPRAGTDTQYF	TGTGCCAGCAGTCCCCGGGCTGGCACAGATACGCAGTATTTT
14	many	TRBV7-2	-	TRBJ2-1	CASSPSGLYNEQFF	TGTGCCAGCAGCCCCTCTGGACTATACAATGAGCAGTTCTTC
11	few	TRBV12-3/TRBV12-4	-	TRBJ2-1	CASSWGNEQFF	TGTGCCAGCAGTTGGGGGAATGAGCAGTTCTTC
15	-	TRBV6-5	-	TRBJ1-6	CASSSTSSYNSPLHF	TGTGCCAGCAGTTCCACCAGCTCCTATAATTCACCCCTCCACTTT
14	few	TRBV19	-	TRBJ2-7	CASSFAGGTYEQYF	TGTGCCAGTAGTTTCGCAGGGGGGACCTACGAGCAGTACTTC
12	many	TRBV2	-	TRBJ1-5	CASSGENQPQHF	TGTGCCAGCAGTGGTGAAAATCAGCCCCAGCATTTT
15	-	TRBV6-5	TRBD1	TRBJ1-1	CASSYSGQGRTEAFF	TGTGCCAGCAGTTACTCGGGACAGGGGAGAACTGAAGCTTTCTTT
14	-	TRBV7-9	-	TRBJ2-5	CASSFQGSLETQYF	TGTGCCAGCAGCTTTCAGGGTTCATTAGAGACCCAGTACTTC
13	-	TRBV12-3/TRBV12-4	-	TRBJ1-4	CASSLHLNEKLFF	TGTGCCAGCAGTTTACACTTAAATGAAAAACTGTTTTTT
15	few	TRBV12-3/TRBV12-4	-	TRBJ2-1	CASSLNPRPNNEQFF	TGTGCCAGCAGTTTGAACCCCCGGCCGAACAATGAGCAGTTCTTC
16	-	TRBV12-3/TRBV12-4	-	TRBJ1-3	CASSSSTGGTGNTIYF	-
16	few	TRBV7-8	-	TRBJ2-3	CASSLGPEGDTDTQYF	TGTGCCAGCAGCTTAGGGCCTGAGGGTGACACAGATACGCAGTATTTT
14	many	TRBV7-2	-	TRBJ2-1	CASSLDRRDDEQFF	TGTGCCAGCAGCTTAGATCGTCGGGATGATGAGCAGTTCTTC
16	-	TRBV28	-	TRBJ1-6	CASSLTPPGDGSPLHF	TGTGCCAGCAGTCTGACCCCGCCAGGGGATGGTTCACCCCTCCACTTT
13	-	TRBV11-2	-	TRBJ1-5	CASSLGEGQPQHF	TGTGCCAGCAGCTTAGGAGAGGGGCAGCCCCAGCATTTT
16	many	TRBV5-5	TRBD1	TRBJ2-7	CASSLEAGTGHYEQYF	TGTGCCAGCAGCCTGGAGGCCGGGACAGGTCACTACGAGCAGTACTTC
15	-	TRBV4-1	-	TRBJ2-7	CASSQDSRGLYEQYF	TGCGCCAGCAGCCAAGATTCCCGAGGGCTCTACGAGCAGTACTTC
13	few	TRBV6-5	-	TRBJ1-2	CASSYPGGYGYTF	TGTGCCAGCAGCTACCCGGGGGGCTATGGCTACACCTTC
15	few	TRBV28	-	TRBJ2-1	CASSLRSGADNEQFF	TGTGCCAGCAGTTTAAGGTCGGGGGCAGACAATGAGCAGTTCTTC
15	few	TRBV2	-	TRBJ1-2	CASSEASIISNGYTF	TGTGCCAGCAGTGAAGCGTCGATTATATCAAATGGCTACACCTTC
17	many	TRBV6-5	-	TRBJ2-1	CASSYSFVGGSYNEQFF	TGTGCCAGCAGTTACTCGTTCGTAGGAGGGTCCTACAATGAGCAGTTCTTC
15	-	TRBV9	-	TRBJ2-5	CASSVAGAGQETQYF	TGTGCCAGCAGCGTAGCTGGGGCAGGTCAAGAGACCCAGTACTTC
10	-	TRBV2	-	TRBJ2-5	CASRRETQYF	TGTGCCAGCAGGAGAGAGACCCAGTACTTC
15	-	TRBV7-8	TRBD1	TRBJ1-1	CASSLWDSPNTEAFF	TGTGCCAGCAGCTTATGGGACAGCCCGAACACTGAAGCTTTCTTT
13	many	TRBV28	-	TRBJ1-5	CASSSITAAPQHF	TGTGCCAGCAGTAGTATAACAGCGGCCCCCCAGCATTTT
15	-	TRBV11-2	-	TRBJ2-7	CASSLEVPPNYEQYF	TGTGCCAGCAGCTTAGAGGTGCCCCCTAACTACGAGCAGTACTTC
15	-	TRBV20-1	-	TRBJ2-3	CSARETTASTDTQYF	TGCAGTGCTAGAGAAACAACAGCTAGCACAGATACGCAGTATTTT
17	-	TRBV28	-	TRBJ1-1	CASSLPPRQTMNTEAFF	TGTGCCAGCAGTTTACCGCCGAGACAGACCATGAACACTGAAGCTTTCTTT
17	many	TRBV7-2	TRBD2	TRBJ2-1	CASSSLGGGSSYNEQFF	TGTGCCAGCAGCAGCCTCGGGGGGGGGAGCTCCTACAATGAGCAGTTCTTC
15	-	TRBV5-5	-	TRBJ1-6	CASSLELFYNSPLHF	TGTGCCAGCAGCTTGGAGTTATTTTATAATTCACCCCTCCACTTT
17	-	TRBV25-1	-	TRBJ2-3	CASSEYIETNLIDTQYF	TGTGCCAGCAGTGAATATATTGAGACTAACCTGATAGATACGCAGTATTTT
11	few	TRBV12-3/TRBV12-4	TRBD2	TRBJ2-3	CASSGGSTQYF	TGTGCCAGCAGCGGCGGGAGTACGCAGTATTTT
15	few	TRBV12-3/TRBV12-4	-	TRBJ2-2	CASRMLGVNTGELFF	TGTGCCAGCAGAATGCTCGGGGTCAACACCGGGGAGCTGTTTTTT
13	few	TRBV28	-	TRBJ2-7	CASSLSLVYEQYF	TGTGCCAGCAGTTTAAGTTTAGTCTACGAGCAGTACTTC
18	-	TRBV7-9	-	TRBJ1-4	CASSRLEAQVASNEKLFF	TGTGCCAGCAGCCGGTTGGAGGCACAGGTCGCGTCTAATGAAAAACTGTTTTTT
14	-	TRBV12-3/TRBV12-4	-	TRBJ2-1	CASTLGGPYNEQFF	TGTGCCAGCACTTTGGGGGGCCCCTACAATGAGCAGTTCTTC
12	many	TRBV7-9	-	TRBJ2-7	CASSSQGGEQYF	TGTGCCAGCAGCTCGCAGGGAGGCGAGCAGTACTTC
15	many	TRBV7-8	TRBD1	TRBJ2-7	CASSPSTGAPYEQYF	TGTGCCAGCAGCCCTTCGACAGGGGCCCCATACGAGCAGTACTTC
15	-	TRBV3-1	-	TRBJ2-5	CASSQDRTSGETQYF	TGTGCCAGCAGCCAAGACCGGACCAGCGGGGAGACCCAGTACTTC
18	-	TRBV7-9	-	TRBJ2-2	CASSSLITDSRNTGELFF	TGTGCCAGCAGCTCCTTGATCACGGACAGCCGGAACACCGGGGAGCTGTTTTTT
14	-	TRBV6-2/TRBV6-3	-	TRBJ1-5	CASSGPDPDQPQHF	TGTGCCAGCAGTGGGCCGGATCCAGACCAGCCCCAGCATTTT
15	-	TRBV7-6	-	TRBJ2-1	CASSLDRAGYNEQFF	TGTGCCAGCAGCTTAGATAGAGCGGGTTACAATGAGCAGTTCTTC
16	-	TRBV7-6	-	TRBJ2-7	CASKKLPGHDSYEQYF	TGTGCCAGCAAAAAATTACCGGGACATGACTCCTACGAGCAGTACTTC
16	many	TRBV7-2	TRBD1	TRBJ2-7	CASSLDQRQGTYEQYF	TGTGCCAGCAGCTTAGATCAAAGACAGGGAACCTACGAGCAGTACTTC